The entry below gives a single T cell receptor beta chain sequence along with its context. This specimen comes from a study of cytomegalovirus exposure and HLA in healthy donors. Primers: 60 Vbeta forward and 13 Jbeta reverse. This table comes from immunoSEQ multiplex PCR, and its TCRdb copy is limited to in-frame clones, with some not included. The sample has about 160,000 clones, 76% seen once; the top ten hold roughly 1.4%. Germline V gene data show CDR1 as SGHTA and CDR2 as FQGNSA. V gave up 5 bases and J gave up 5 bases; unmatched junction bases: 8. There are 15 residues in the CDR3. J is TRBJ2-1 and V is TRBV7-2; 8 nucleotides match TRBD1. The sample consisted of PBMCs. This clonotype was sampled from a man aged 55 to 70 in good health and CMV-seronegative. The chain's CDR3 is CASSPPGQANNEQFF. CDR3 bases: TGTGCCAGCAGCCCCCCGGGACAGGCCAACAATGAGCAGTTCTTC.